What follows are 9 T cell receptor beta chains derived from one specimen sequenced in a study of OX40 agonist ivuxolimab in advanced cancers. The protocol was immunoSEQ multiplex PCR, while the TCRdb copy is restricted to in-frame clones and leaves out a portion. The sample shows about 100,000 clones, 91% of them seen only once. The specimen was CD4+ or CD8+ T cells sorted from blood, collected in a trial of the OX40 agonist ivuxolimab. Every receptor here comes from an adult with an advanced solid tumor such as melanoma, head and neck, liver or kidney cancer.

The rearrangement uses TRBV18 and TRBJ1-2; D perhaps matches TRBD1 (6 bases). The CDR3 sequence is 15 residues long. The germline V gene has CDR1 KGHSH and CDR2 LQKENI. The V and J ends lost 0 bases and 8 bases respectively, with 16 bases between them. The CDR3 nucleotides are TGTGCCAGCTCACCACCCGGAGGGACATCGGGAGGCTACACCTTC. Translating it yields CASSPPGGTSGGYTF.

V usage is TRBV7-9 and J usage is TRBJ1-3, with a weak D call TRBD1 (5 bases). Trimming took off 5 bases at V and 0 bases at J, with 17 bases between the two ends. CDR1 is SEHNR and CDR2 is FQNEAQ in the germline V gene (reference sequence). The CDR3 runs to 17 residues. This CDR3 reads CASSLPVGVYSGNTIYF. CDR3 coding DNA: TGTGCCAGCAGCCTCCCGGTGGGGGTGTACTCTGGAAACACCATATATTTT.

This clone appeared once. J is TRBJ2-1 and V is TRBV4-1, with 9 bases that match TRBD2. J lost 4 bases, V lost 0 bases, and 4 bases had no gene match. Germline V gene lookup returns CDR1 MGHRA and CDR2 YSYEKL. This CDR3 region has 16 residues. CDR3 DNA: TGCGCCAGCAGCCAAGATAGCGGGGGCCTTTACAATGAGCAGTTCTTC. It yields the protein CASSQDSGGLYNEQFF.

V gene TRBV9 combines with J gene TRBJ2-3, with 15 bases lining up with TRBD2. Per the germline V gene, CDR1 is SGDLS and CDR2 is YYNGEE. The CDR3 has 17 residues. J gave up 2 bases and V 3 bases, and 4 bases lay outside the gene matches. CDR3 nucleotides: TGTGCCAGCAGCGGTCGGACTAGCGGGGGGGCCACAGATACGCAGTATTTT. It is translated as CASSGRTSGGATDTQYF.

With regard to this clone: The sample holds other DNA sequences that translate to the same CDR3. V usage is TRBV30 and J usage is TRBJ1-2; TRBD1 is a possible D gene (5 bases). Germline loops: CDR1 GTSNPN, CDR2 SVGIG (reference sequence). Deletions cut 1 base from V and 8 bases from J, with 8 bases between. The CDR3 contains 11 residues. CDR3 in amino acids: CAWSGGGGYTF. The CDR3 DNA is TGTGCCTGGAGTGGGGGCGGGGGCTACACCTTC.

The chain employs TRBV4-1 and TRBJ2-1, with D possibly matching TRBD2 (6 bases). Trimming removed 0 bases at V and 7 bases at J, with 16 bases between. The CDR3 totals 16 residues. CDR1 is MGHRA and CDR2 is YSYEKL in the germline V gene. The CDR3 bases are TGCGCCAGCAGCCAAGATGTAGCGGCCTTGGGTAATGAGCAGTTCTTC. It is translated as CASSQDVAALGNEQFF.

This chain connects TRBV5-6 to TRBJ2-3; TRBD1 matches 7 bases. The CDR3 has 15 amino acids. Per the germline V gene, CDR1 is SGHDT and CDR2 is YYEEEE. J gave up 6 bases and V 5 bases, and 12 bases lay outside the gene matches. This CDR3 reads CASSTPGGVLDTQYF. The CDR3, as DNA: TGTGCCAGCAGTACCCCAGGGGGTGTCCTGGATACGCAGTATTTT.

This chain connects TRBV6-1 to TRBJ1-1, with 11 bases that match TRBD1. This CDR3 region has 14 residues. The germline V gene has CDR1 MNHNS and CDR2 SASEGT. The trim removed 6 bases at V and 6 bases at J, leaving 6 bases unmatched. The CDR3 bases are TGTGCCAGCAGCCTAGGACAGGGGGCCGCTGAAGCTTTCTTT. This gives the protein CASSLGQGAAEAFF.

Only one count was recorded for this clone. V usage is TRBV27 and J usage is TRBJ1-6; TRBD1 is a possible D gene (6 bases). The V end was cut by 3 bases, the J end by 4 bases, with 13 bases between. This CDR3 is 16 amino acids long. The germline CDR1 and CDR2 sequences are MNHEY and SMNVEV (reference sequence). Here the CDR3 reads CASSFSGQLYNSPLHF. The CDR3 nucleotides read TGTGCCAGCAGTTTCTCGGGACAATTATATAATTCACCCCTCCACTTT.